This TCR beta chain emerged from a study of PD-1 blockade in classical Hodgkin lymphoma. The study, taken as a whole, reports: The repertoire differences lack a defined cause, possibly disease activity or prior therapy. CD4+ TCR diversity, unlike CD8+, climbed significantly by C4D1.

To note about this clone: Its antigen remains unidentified.

TCRdb's table, derived via immunoSEQ multiplex PCR, lists solely in-frame clones and lacks some. The table has about 30,000 clones, 70% to 90% seen once. Time point in this sample: cycle 4 day 1 (C4D1), after 6 weeks of nivolumab. Each of the patients experienced relapse following autologous stem cell transplantation, and their brentuximab vedotin exposure differed. Magnetic negative selection purified CD4+ T cells from thawed PBMCs. The sample in question was CD4+ T cells from blood, obtained before the fourth cycle of nivolumab. The origin of this receptor is a human donor with classical Hodgkin lymphoma.

CDR3 sequence (DNA): TGTGCCAGCAGCTTAGCGGAGGGCTCCTACAATGAGCAGTTCTTC. Translated: CASSLAEGSYNEQFF. This sequence joins TRBV11-2 and TRBJ2-1; TRBD2 might be the D (6 bases). The CDR3 sequence is 15 residues long. V was clipped by 1 base and J by 0 bases, with 7 bases between them. CDR1 SGHAT and CDR2 FQNNGV come from the germline V gene.